This TCR beta chain comes out of a study of T cell repertoires in cytomegalovirus infection. TCRdb reanalysed the reads using MiXCR and keeps one entry per CDR3 protein. Altogether hundreds of thousands of distinct CDR3 sequences are present, 24% being singletons, with the ten largest covering roughly 8%. Germline V gene lookup returns CDR1 SEHNR and CDR2 FQNEAQ (reference sequence). This CDR3 has 13 amino acids. V was cut by 11 bases and J by 7 bases, with 18 bases left in between. The chain carries TRBV7-9 and TRBJ2-1; D remains unclear. This clonotype was obtained from a human donor in good health (CMV status not recorded). Some clones in this sample may be carry-over from other donors' samples. The sequenced sample was CD8+ T cells from PBMCs. The CDR3 nucleotides are TGTGCCTACTTACTATGGGTTGGGAATGAGCAGTTCTTC. Encoded protein: CAYLLWVGNEQFF.